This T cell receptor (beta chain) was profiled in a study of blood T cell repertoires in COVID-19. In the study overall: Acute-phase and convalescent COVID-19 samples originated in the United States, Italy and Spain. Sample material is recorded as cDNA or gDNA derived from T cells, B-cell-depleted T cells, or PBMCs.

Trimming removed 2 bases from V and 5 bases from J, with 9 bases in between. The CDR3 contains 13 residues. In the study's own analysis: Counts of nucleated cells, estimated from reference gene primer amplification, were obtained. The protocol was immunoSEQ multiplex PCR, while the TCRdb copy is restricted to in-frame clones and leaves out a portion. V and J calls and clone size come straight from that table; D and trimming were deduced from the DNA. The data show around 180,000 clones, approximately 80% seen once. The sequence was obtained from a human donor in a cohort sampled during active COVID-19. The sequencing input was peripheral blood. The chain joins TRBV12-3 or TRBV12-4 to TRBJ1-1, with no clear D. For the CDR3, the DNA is TGTGCCAGCAGTTTAACCCGGGGAACTGAAGCTTTCTTT. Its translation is CASSLTRGTEAFF.